This T cell receptor beta chain was observed in a study of T cell repertoires in ileal Crohn's disease. Study context: At postoperative colonoscopy, neoterminal ileum biopsies were taken as M6.

TCRdb's table, derived via immunoSEQ multiplex PCR, lists solely in-frame clones and lacks some. The data show around 5,600 clones, with about 83% seen just once and 30% to 40% held by the top ten. Described time point: neoterminal ileum biopsy at postoperative endoscopy, about 6 months after surgery. Study conclusions and caveats: The median delay to postoperative endoscopy was around 7.1 months. Active smokers at surgery had more clonal expansions than non-smokers.

In the case of this clone: The antigen is not known.

The receptor was derived from an adult with Crohn's disease. The sequenced sample was ileal tissue.

The CDR3 DNA reads as TGTGCCAGTAGTATCACCCGGGGACAGGGGTCTGGCTACACCTTC. This sequence encodes CASSITRGQGSGYTF. The J gene is TRBJ1-2, the V gene TRBV19; TRBD1 agrees at 10 bases. Germline trimming cut 3 bases from V and 7 bases from J; bases unmatched to any gene: 8. The CDR3 has 15 amino acids. Germline assignment: CDR1 LNHDA and CDR2 SQIVND (reference sequence).